This TCR beta chain emerged from a study of vaccination effects on CD4 cells after COVID-19. Across the study: Participants each got two BNT162b2 or mRNA-1273 vaccine doses. General study results and limits: Clones from infection and from vaccination both contracted markedly late after vaccination. There was only 1 of 255 vaccine-induced clones in healthy vaccinees that cross-reacted with common cold coronaviruses.

Before any sequencing was done, the ViraFEST assay used viral peptide pools to expand antigen-specific CD4+ T cells. Upon completion of more than 9 days in culture, CD4+ T cells were isolated. IL-2 medium was substituted for half the medium on days 3 and 7. Points on this clone: Its antigen is currently unknown.

V shed 4 bases and J 2 bases; nucleotides not matched to a gene: 3. The CDR3 totals 14 residues. CDR1 is MDHEN and CDR2 is SYDVKM in the germline V gene. Assay: immunoSEQ multiplex PCR; the TCRdb copy retains only in-frame clones and omits some. The sample lists about 8,100 clones, roughly 79% seen once, with around 13% in the top ten. The material was CD4+ T cells from PBMCs cultured with HCoV-229E spike peptides, obtained before COVID-19 vaccination. This sequence originates from a human donor who received a COVID-19 vaccine. V usage is TRBV28 and J usage is TRBJ2-3; 7 bases agree with TRBD2. The CDR3 spells CASSWGGFTDTQYF. The CDR3, as DNA: TGTGCCAGCAGTTGGGGGGGGTTCACAGATACGCAGTATTTT.